Given below is one T cell receptor beta chain in context. The germline V and J ends were trimmed by 6 bases and 7 bases, with 15 bases remaining between them. CDR1 and CDR2 from the germline V gene are KGHSH and LQKENI. The CDR3 has 14 residues. The method was immunoSEQ multiplex PCR; TCRdb's version includes in-frame clones alone and lacks a portion of them. This repertoire shows under 200,000 clones, roughly 80% found once; its top ten account for approximately 14%. This specimen belongs to a study of blood T cell repertoires in COVID-19. The overall study: Some COVID-19 samples were acute and others convalescent; all came from the United States, Italy and Spain. Sources were T cells, B-cell-depleted T cells, or PBMCs; the material itself was cDNA or gDNA.

The sample consisted of peripheral blood. The source is a man in his late teens or twenties with active or convalescent COVID-19. The chain carries TRBV18 and TRBJ1-4; no firm D call. In DNA, the CDR3 is TGTGCCAGCTCTACTAGCGGGCACAGTGAAAAACTGTTTTTT. Amino acid sequence: CASSTSGHSEKLFF.